One and the same sample provided the 16 T cell receptor beta chains below, sequenced in a study of regulatory T cells in long-lasting Graves disease. Time point here: newly diagnosed GD, antithyroid drugs for less than 3 months. Generation of the TCR library employed RNA extracted from PBMCs. Library construction for TCR beta used iRepertoire HTBI primers and Arm-PCR of CDR3 regions. From the multiplex PCR reads, TCRdb called clonotypes with MiXCR, one entry per CDR3 protein. The sample lists roughly 420,000 distinct CDR3 sequences; 12% to 15% were seen once. The same sample was also studied in work on T cells in Graves' hyperthyroidism and ophthalmopathy.

The material sequenced was peripheral blood mononuclear cells (PBMCs), taken at new diagnosis, from a patient treated with antithyroid drugs. The receptors were gathered from a woman aged 50 to 65 with Graves disease.

As regards this clonotype: A read error may explain this, as a much larger clone is one base away. The chain is built from TRBV28 and TRBJ2-2; no clear D. This CDR3 has 16 amino acids. The germline gives CDR1 MDHEN, CDR2 SYDVKM. The V gene lost 5 bases and the J gene lost 5 bases, with 18 bases spanning the gap. Here the CDR3 reads CASSDQTQDLTGELFF. The CDR3 DNA is TGTGCCAGCAGTGACCAAACCCAAGACTTGACCGGGGAGCTGTTTTTT.

A remark on this clonotype: A read error likely explains this, since a far larger clone differs by one base. The chain uses TRBV6-2 or TRBV6-3 and TRBJ2-1; D uncertain. The CDR3 covers 10 residues. Germline-derived CDR1 and CDR2 are MNHEY and SVGEGT. V was clipped by 6 bases and J by 6 bases, with 3 bases between them. The CDR3 bases are TGTGCCAGCAGGGTCAATGAGCAGTTCTTC. This encodes CASRVNEQFF.

This clonotype occurred a few times. CDR3 residues: CASSTTSGRSPDTQYF. The CDR3 coding sequence is TGTGCCAGCAGTACGACTAGCGGGAGGTCCCCAGATACGCAGTATTTT. This rearrangement joins TRBV28 to TRBJ2-3, with 13 positions matching TRBD2. The ends lost 5 bases at V and 4 bases at J; junction bases unmatched: 6. The CDR3 totals 16 residues. Germline V gene data show CDR1 as MDHEN and CDR2 as SYDVKM.

This clonotype was detected only a few times. The chain has TRBV9 and TRBJ2-5, with unresolved D. The CDR3 loop spans 16 amino acids. The V gene's germline CDR1 is SGDLS and CDR2 YYNGEE. With 0 bases removed from V and 2 bases from J, the gap between germline ends came to 14 bases. CDR3 in amino acids: CASSVGSALSQETQYF. The DNA of the CDR3 is TGTGCCAGCAGCGTAGGGTCAGCATTGAGTCAAGAGACCCAGTACTTC. The variable domain in full, with the rest retrieved from reference TRBV9 and TRBJ2-5, is DSGVTQTPKHLITATGQRVTLRCSPRSGDLSVYWYQQSLDQGLQFLIQYYNGEERAKGNILERFSAQQFPDLHSELNLSSLELGDSALYFCASSVGSALSQETQYFGPGTRLLVL.

This clonotype has more than one count but fewer than ten. V gene TRBV28 combines with J gene TRBJ1-2; 8 nucleotides line up with TRBD1. CDR3 length: 12 residues. Losses at the gene ends were 10 bases for V and 1 base for J; bases not matched to a gene: 2. CDR1 and CDR2 (germline): MDHEN, SYDVKM. DNA for the CDR3: TGTGCCACGACAGGGGATAACTATGGCTACACCTTC. Protein: CATTGDNYGYTF.

This clonotype was seen at least ten times. This sequence joins TRBV5-5 and TRBJ2-7; D perhaps matches TRBD2 (6 bases). The germline CDR1 and CDR2 sequences are SGHKS and YYEKEE (reference sequence). V lost 6 bases and J 0 bases, leaving 16 bases between the germline ends. The CDR3 covers 15 residues. The CDR3 is CASTVGGYGSYEQYF. The CDR3 DNA sequence: TGTGCCAGCACCGTGGGGGGATATGGCTCCTACGAGCAGTACTTC.

This clonotype was recorded a few times. The chain is built from TRBV6-4 and TRBJ2-5; 12 bases are shared with TRBD2. The CDR3 is made up of 16 amino acids. Looked up from germline, CDR1 is MRHNA and CDR2 is SNTAGT. Losses at the gene ends were 5 bases for V and 4 bases for J; bases not matched to a gene: 8. The CDR3: CASSYPGLAGRETQYF. Here the CDR3 DNA reads TGTGCCAGCAGTTACCCCGGACTAGCGGGAAGAGAGACCCAGTACTTC.

With regard to this clonotype: Being one base from a much bigger clone, this may be a read error. The rearrangement joins TRBV29-1 to TRBJ2-1, with TRBD1 matching 8 bases. The germline gives CDR1 SQVTM, CDR2 ANQGSEA. The CDR3 loop spans 12 amino acids. Here the CDR3 DNA reads TGCAGCTTAGGGACAGGTTACAATGAGCAGCTCTTC. This codes for CSLGTGYNEQLF.

This clonotype showed up many times. The chain is built from TRBV6-2 or TRBV6-3 and TRBJ2-5; D possibly corresponds to TRBD2 (5 bases). Germline V CDR1 and CDR2: MNHEY, SVGEGT. The length of the CDR3 is 14 residues. Between the trimmed V and J ends, which lost 0 bases and 5 bases, there was a span of 10 bases. The CDR3 region has the DNA TGTGCCAGCAGTTACTCGCGGGTCCGGGAGACCCAGTACTTC. This encodes CASSYSRVRETQYF.

There are a few counts of this clonotype. The V call is TRBV29-1, the J call TRBJ2-7; D unresolved. There are 14 residues in the CDR3. Germline values: CDR1 SQVTM, CDR2 ANQGSEA. V dropped 1 base and J dropped 3 bases, with 13 bases sitting between them. The CDR3 region has the DNA TGCAGCGTTGAAGCACAAGGCGAGTACTACGAGCAGTACTTC. Residues: CSVEAQGEYYEQYF.

The table lists this clonotype with a few counts. In DNA, the CDR3 is TGTGCCAGCAGTTTAGTCCGCGGGAGGGCCTCGGTCGAGCAGTACTTC. This translates into CASSLVRGRASVEQYF. The chain employs TRBV27 and TRBJ2-7; 9 positions agree with TRBD2. The CDR3 sequence is 16 residues long. V gave up 2 bases and J gave up 6 bases; unmatched junction bases: 11. Germline CDR1 is MNHEY and CDR2 is SMNVEV (reference sequence).

On this clonotype itself: A much larger clone lies one base from this, so it may be a read error. The rearrangement uses TRBV6-1 and TRBJ2-3; no clear D gene. The end of the DNA is better explained by TRBJ2-7, so the J call may be wrong. The germline V gene encodes CDR1 MNHNS and CDR2 SASEGT. The CDR3 contains 13 residues. The DNA of the CDR3 is TGTGCCAGCGGTGAAGCGCTAGGGTACGAGCAGTACTTC. Amino acid sequence: CASGEALGYEQYF.

In its sample, this clonotype was seen many times. In nucleotides, the CDR3 is TGTGCCAGCAGCCGACAGGGAGCTAACTATGGCTACACCTTC. Protein product: CASSRQGANYGYTF. This rearrangement joins TRBV28 to TRBJ1-2; 7 bases are shared with TRBD1. V trimming: 6 bases; J trimming: 0 bases; junction bases outside the gene matches: 4. Germline V lookup: CDR1 MDHEN, CDR2 SYDVKM. This CDR3 contains 14 residues.

This clonotype was observed many times. CDR3 residues: CASSTRQGDQPQHF. CDR3 nucleotides: TGTGCCAGCAGCACCAGACAGGGGGATCAGCCCCAGCATTTT. This chain connects TRBV6-1 to TRBJ1-5, with 9 bases aligning to TRBD1. The germline gives CDR1 MNHNS, CDR2 SASEGT. V shed 6 bases and J 5 bases; nucleotides not matched to a gene: 5. The CDR3 loop spans 14 amino acids.

In this sample, this clonotype turned up many times. This sequence joins TRBV5-1 and TRBJ2-3, with D hard to call. V was pared by 5 bases and J by 3 bases, with 10 bases between. The CDR3 has 13 amino acids. Germline V gives CDR1 SGHRS, CDR2 YFSETQ. The CDR3 DNA follows: TGCGCCAGCAGTCACGCAGCGACAGATACGCAGTATTTT. Protein: CASSHAATDTQYF. The complete variable domain, with remaining parts taken from reference TRBV5-1 and TRBJ2-3, reads KAGVTQTPRYLIKTRGQQVTLSCSPISGHRSVSWYQQTPGQGLQFLFEYFSETQRNKGNFPGRFSGRQFSNSRSEMNVSTLELGDSALYLCASSHAATDTQYFGPGTRLTVL.

V is TRBV29-1 and J is TRBJ2-2; D gene ambiguous. Germline CDR1 reads SQVTM; CDR2 reads ANQGSEA. Trimming stripped 6 bases from V and 1 base from J, with 12 bases between. The CDR3 is 14 residues long. CDR3 sequence (DNA): TGCAGCGTGATACCTCAGCTGAACACCGGGGAGCTGTTTTTT. Translated, it gives CSVIPQLNTGELFF.